The present T cell receptor (beta chain) was sequenced within a study of T cell changes during pregnancy in multiple sclerosis. This CDR3 region has 14 residues. Germline V gene data show CDR1 as MNHEY and CDR2 as SVGAGI. Trimming removed 10 bases from V and 4 bases from J, with 16 bases in between. Profiling relied on immunoSEQ multiplex PCR, and the TCRdb table lists in-frame clones only, not all of them. The table records approximately 31,000 clones, 90% to 95% of them present only once. The receptor was derived from a female donor with multiple sclerosis, enrolled in a pregnancy study. This specimen was CD4+ T cells from peripheral blood mononuclear cells, taken in the second trimester of pregnancy. V gene TRBV6-5 combines with J gene TRBJ2-2; D is ambiguous. In DNA, the CDR3 is TGTGCCACCGGTGTTTATAGTGGCACCGGGGAGCTGTTTTTT. It yields the protein CATGVYSGTGELFF.